This T cell receptor beta chain came from a study of T cells in women clearing cervical HPV infection. About the research overall: Women with histologically confirmed HPV16-related CIN3 or worse, 2 with invasive cancer, served as cases. General study findings and limits: CIN3+ cases had significantly higher TCR richness than controls; evenness did not differ.

This CDR3 is built from 17 residues. Germline V CDR1 and CDR2: MNHEY, SVGEGT. V was clipped by 2 bases and J by 0 bases, with 15 bases between them. With respect to this clone: Its matching antigen is unknown. The read terminates 3 residues before the CDR3 end, so the remaining end is supplied by the germline J gene.

Profiled with immunoSEQ multiplex PCR; TCRdb holds only in-frame clones, not every one. This sample's table has 40,000 to 45,000 clones. Sequences were obtained from blood buffy coat. The clonotype was recovered from a woman between 18 and 70 years old with a cervical HPV16 infection that either progressed to CIN3+ or cleared (not recorded which). The chain joins TRBV6-2 or TRBV6-3 to TRBJ2-3, with TRBD2 as a possible D gene (5 bases). CDR3 loop: CASSYPVWRASTDTQYF. CDR3 DNA, as far as it was read: TGTGCCAGCAGTTACCCCGTTTGGCGGGCCAGCACAGATACG.